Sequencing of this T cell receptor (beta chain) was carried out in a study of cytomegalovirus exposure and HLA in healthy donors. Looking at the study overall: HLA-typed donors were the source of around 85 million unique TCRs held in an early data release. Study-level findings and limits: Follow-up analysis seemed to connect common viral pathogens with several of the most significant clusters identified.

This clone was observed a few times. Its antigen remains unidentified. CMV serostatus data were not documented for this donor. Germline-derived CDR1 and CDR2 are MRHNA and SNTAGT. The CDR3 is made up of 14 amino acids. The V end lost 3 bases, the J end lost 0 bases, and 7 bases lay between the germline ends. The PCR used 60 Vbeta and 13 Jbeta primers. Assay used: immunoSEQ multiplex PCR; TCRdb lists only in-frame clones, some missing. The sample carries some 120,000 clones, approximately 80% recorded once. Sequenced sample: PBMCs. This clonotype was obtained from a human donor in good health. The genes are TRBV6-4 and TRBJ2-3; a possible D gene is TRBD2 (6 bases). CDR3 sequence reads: CASSEGTSTDTQYF. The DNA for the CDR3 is TGTGCCAGCAGTGAGGGGACTAGCACAGATACGCAGTATTTT.